Presented here are 11 T cell receptor beta chains from one specimen sequenced in a study of cytomegalovirus exposure and HLA in healthy donors. A multiplex PCR was run with 60 Vbeta primers and 13 Jbeta primers. The protocol was immunoSEQ multiplex PCR, while the TCRdb copy is restricted to in-frame clones and leaves out a portion. The sample yields 45,000 to 75,000 clones, approximately 70% seen once. Sequenced input: PBMCs. The source of these receptors is a woman aged 55-70 years in good health and CMV-seropositive.

The V call is TRBV7-2, the J call TRBJ2-2; D perhaps matches TRBD2 (6 bases). The CDR3 is 15 residues long. The V gene lost 1 base and the J gene lost 4 bases, with 10 bases spanning the gap. The germline gives CDR1 SGHTA, CDR2 FQGNSA. CDR3 in DNA: TGTGCCAGCAGCTTAGGGGCCGGGGGCACCGGGGAGCTGTTTTTT. Protein sequence: CASSLGAGGTGELFF.

The chain links TRBV4-1 to TRBJ2-7; 10 bases align to TRBD2. The CDR3 totals 16 residues. The V gene end was trimmed by 1 base and the J gene end by 2 bases; junction bases not matched to a gene: 5. Germline V gene data show CDR1 as MGHRA and CDR2 as YSYEKL. The DNA for the CDR3 is TGCGCCAGCAGCCAAGTGGAGCTAGCGGGGGCCTACGAGCAGTACTTC. Its translation: CASSQVELAGAYEQYF.

The rearrangement links TRBV11-3 to TRBJ2-3; no definite D call. The germline V gene has CDR1 SGHNT and CDR2 YENEEA. V lost 5 bases to trimming and J lost 5 bases, with 11 bases between them. The CDR3 consists of 13 residues. The CDR3 coding sequence is TGTGCCAGCAGCAACAACCCTCTAGATACGCAGTATTTT. Amino acid sequence: CASSNNPLDTQYF.

This rearrangement joins TRBV28 to TRBJ2-5; D is unresolved. The last part of the DNA fits TRBJ2-7 better; the J call may be wrong. CDR3 length: 14 amino acids. Germline V gene lookup returns CDR1 MDHEN and CDR2 SYDVKM. The CDR3 loop reads CASSRYLYSYEQYF. In nucleotides, the CDR3 is TGTGCCAGCAGCCGTTACCTATACTCCTACGAGCAGTACTTC.

The rearrangement uses TRBV5-4 and TRBJ1-2; D gene uncertain. The V gene's germline CDR1 is SGHNT and CDR2 YYREEE (reference sequence). The CDR3 is made up of 14 amino acids. V was clipped by 4 bases and J by 7 bases, with 17 bases between them. CDR3 DNA sequence: TGTGCCAGCAGCCTCGACCCCGGCCCGGGTGGCTACACCTTC. As protein: CASSLDPGPGGYTF. Full variable domain (rest looked up from reference TRBV5-4 and TRBJ1-2): ETGVTQSPTHLIKTRGQQVTLRCSSQSGHNTVSWYQQALGQGPQFIFQYYREEENGRGNFPPRFSGLQFPNYSSELNVNALELDDSALYLCASSLDPGPGGYTFGSGTRLTVV.

The chain employs TRBV2 and TRBJ2-5, with TRBD1 identical over 9 bases. This CDR3 is built from 15 residues. J lost 4 bases, V lost 6 bases, and 9 bases had no gene match. Germline CDR1 SNHLY, CDR2 FYNNEI. The CDR3 coding sequence is TGTGCCAGCAGGGCCGGGACAGGGAGCCCAGAGACCCAGTACTTC. This sequence encodes CASRAGTGSPETQYF.

J is TRBJ2-7 and V is TRBV7-2; TRBD2 matches 9 bases. V lost 5 bases, J lost 3 bases, and 11 bases stayed unmatched. This CDR3 has 16 amino acids. From germline, CDR1 is SGHTA and CDR2 FQGNSA. CDR3 DNA: TGTGCCAGCAGCCCAGGATCTCTAGCGGGGAGCTACGAGCAGTACTTC. Its protein is CASSPGSLAGSYEQYF.

This clone has a handful of counts. The V and J genes are TRBV11-2 and TRBJ1-5; TRBD1 agrees at 10 bases. Germline loops: CDR1 SGHAT, CDR2 FQNNGV. With V trimmed by 3 bases and J by 4 bases, 3 bases remained unmatched. The CDR3 totals 15 residues. For the CDR3, the DNA is TGTGCCAGCAGCTTTGGGACAGGGGATAATCAGCCCCAGCATTTT. Its protein is CASSFGTGDNQPQHF.

The V gene is TRBV29-1, the J gene TRBJ2-5; D perhaps matches TRBD1 (5 bases). CDR1 and CDR2 from the germline V gene are SQVTM and ANQGSEA. This CDR3 is 13 amino acids long. V dropped 3 bases and J dropped 1 base, with 9 bases sitting between them. The CDR3 DNA reads as TGCAGCGTTGACACAGGAACCCAAGAGACCCAGTACTTC. This sequence encodes CSVDTGTQETQYF.

A note on this clone: The sample carries other DNA sequences with the same CDR3. The V and J genes are TRBV28 and TRBJ1-1, with 8 bases identical to TRBD1. Germline CDR1 and CDR2: MDHEN and SYDVKM. The CDR3 contains 15 residues. Unmatched junction bases numbered 6, after V lost 6 bases and J lost 0 bases. The CDR3 reads CASRLRQGMNTEAFF. The CDR3 coding sequence is TGTGCCAGCAGGTTAAGACAGGGGATGAACACTGAAGCTTTCTTT.

The chain couples TRBV5-1 to TRBJ1-1; possible D gene TRBD1, 5 bases. In germline, CDR1 is SGHRS, CDR2 YFSETQ. The V gene lost 4 bases and the J gene lost 2 bases, with 15 bases spanning the gap. This CDR3 region has 15 residues. CDR3 bases: TGCGCCAGCAGCGACCTGACAGTGGCCAACACTGAAGCTTTCTTT. This gives the protein CASSDLTVANTEAFF.